This T cell receptor (beta chain) derives from a study of shared clonotypes between healthy human individuals. Findings and limits, study-wide: The represented genetic and exposure-history diversity was limited by the small number of donors.

CDR1 is MGHDK, CDR2 SYGVNS, per germline. The CDR3 length is 18 residues. J was trimmed by 8 bases and V by 2 bases; bases with no gene match: 12. Comments on this clone: The antigen is not known.

Unsorted PBMC contributed 250 to 350 ng DNA, approximately 30,000 T cell genomes, to each replicate PCR. The repertoire was sequenced with immunoSEQ multiplex PCR; TCRdb's copy has only in-frame clones and lacks some. The table lists 400,000 to 600,000 clones, 75% to 85% of them singletons. V is TRBV25-1 and J is TRBJ2-1; 13 bases align to TRBD2. The sample was PBMCs. This receptor was taken from a woman in her thirties or forties in good health. Some clones in this sample may be carry-over from other donors' samples. The CDR3 region is CASSEDGLTSGRGDEQFF. Written as DNA, the CDR3 is TGTGCCAGCAGTGAAGATGGCCTAACTAGCGGGAGGGGCGATGAGCAGTTCTTC.